The next 26 T cell receptor beta chains were all read from a single sample in a study of T cells in Graves' hyperthyroidism and ophthalmopathy. Using RNA transcripts as the source, TCR beta CDR3 regions were amplified. During a first-round RT-PCR of the TCR CDR3, the HTBI primer set was used. TCRdb re-derived calls from the multiplex PCR reads in MiXCR, one entry per CDR3 protein. This table holds some 380,000 distinct CDR3 sequences, about 13% found once. The sequenced sample was blood. These receptors were collected from a man aged 25-45 years with Graves' hyperthyroidism that later progressed to Graves' ophthalmopathy.

Concerning this clonotype: This could be a read error, since a much larger clone is one nucleotide away. The chain is built from TRBV5-1 and TRBJ2-7; the match to TRBD1 covers 9 bases. The CDR3 length is 15 residues. CDR1 and CDR2 from the germline V gene are SGHRS and YFSETQ. Germline trimming cut 2 bases from V and 2 bases from J; bases unmatched to any gene: 5. The CDR3 is CASSLGGTGPYEQYF. For the CDR3, the DNA is TGCGCCAGCAGCTTAGGGGGGACAGGGCCCTACGAGCAGTACTTC.

The V gene is TRBV28, the J gene TRBJ1-3; D call uncertain. The V gene lost 5 bases and the J gene lost 0 bases, with 11 bases spanning the gap. The germline V gene encodes CDR1 MDHEN and CDR2 SYDVKM. The CDR3 has 15 amino acids. CDR3 protein: CASSPRPFSGNTIYF. The CDR3 nucleotides are TGTGCCAGCAGTCCCCGACCCTTCTCTGGAAACACCATATATTTT.

Ten or more counts support this clonotype. The chain carries TRBV6-1 and TRBJ2-3; 8 nucleotides agree with TRBD2. This CDR3 is 15 amino acids long. Germline V gene lookup returns CDR1 MNHNS and CDR2 SASEGT. V dropped 6 bases and J dropped 7; count of bases not matched to a gene: 12. The CDR3 sequence is CASRFSGASRNTQYF. The DNA of the CDR3 is TGTGCCAGCAGATTTAGCGGGGCCTCCAGGAATACGCAGTATTTT.

Of note for this clonotype: A much larger clone differs from this one at a single base, so this may be a read error. The rearrangement joins TRBV12-3 or TRBV12-4 to TRBJ1-2; unclear D gene. This CDR3 is built from 14 residues. The CDR3 nucleotides are TGTGCCGGCAGCCGGCGGCAGCCATCCTATGGCTACACCTTC. Its translation: CAGSRRQPSYGYTF.

This clonotype has ten or more counts. The chain links TRBV3-1 to TRBJ2-5, with 10 positions matching TRBD2. Germline CDR1 LGHDT, CDR2 YNNKEL (reference sequence). The CDR3 has 18 residues. V shed 9 bases and J 0 bases; nucleotides not matched to a gene: 16. The CDR3 protein is CASNSWGSSGGDQETQYF. CDR3 nucleotides: TGTGCCAGTAACTCGTGGGGGTCTAGCGGGGGAGACCAAGAGACCCAGTACTTC.

This clonotype was seen a single time. This may be a read error, as it is one base from a much larger clone. The chain carries TRBV20-1 and TRBJ1-2; D not certain. Trimming took 5 bases from V and 4 from J, leaving 20 bases between them. CDR3 size: 15 residues. Germline loops: CDR1 DFQATT, CDR2 SNEGSKA (reference sequence). CDR3 region: CSAGYWSSEVYGYTF. The CDR3 nucleotides are TGCAGTGCTGGATACTGGTCCAGCGAGGTCTATGGCTACACCTTC.

The sample holds many counts of this clonotype. This chain uses TRBV27 with TRBJ1-1; TRBD1 matches at 9 bases. The CDR3 sequence is 16 residues long. The germline V gene has CDR1 MNHEY and CDR2 SMNVEV (reference sequence). The junction had 10 bases not matched to a gene; V was cut back by 5 bases and J by 3 bases. This CDR3 is CASSTGTGREDTEAFF. In DNA, the CDR3 is TGTGCCAGCAGTACCGGGACAGGGCGTGAGGACACTGAAGCTTTCTTT.

The rearrangement uses TRBV7-6 and TRBJ2-2, with D unclear. The CDR3 runs to 15 residues. Germline V gives CDR1 SGHVS, CDR2 FNYEAQ. V lost 1 base and J lost 6, with 12 bases in between. Here the CDR3 reads CASSLGGGFAGELFF. The DNA for the CDR3 is TGTGCCAGCAGCTTAGGGGGTGGATTCGCCGGGGAGCTGTTTTTT. The full variable domain, in which reference TRBV7-6 and TRBJ2-2 provide the parts outside the CDR3, is GAGVSQSPRYKVTKRGQDVALRCDPISGHVSLYWYRQALGQGPEFLTYFNYEAQQDKSGLPNDRFSAERPEGSISTLTIQRTEQRDSAMYRCASSLGGGFAGELFFGEGSRLTVL.

The genes are TRBV4-1 and TRBJ2-7; D is uncertain. Per germline, CDR1 MGHRA and CDR2 YSYEKL. V dropped 1 base and J dropped 3 bases, with 13 bases sitting between them. The CDR3 extends over 15 amino acids. CDR3 in amino acids: CASSQGKQPGYEQYF. CDR3 DNA sequence: TGCGCCAGCAGCCAAGGAAAGCAACCGGGCTACGAGCAGTACTTC.

The rearrangement uses TRBV25-1 and TRBJ1-2; 7 nucleotides agree with TRBD1. Germline V gene sequence: CDR1 MGHDK, CDR2 SYGVNS. V dropped 2 bases and J dropped 3; count of bases not matched to a gene: 6. This CDR3 spans 15 amino acids. The CDR3 DNA sequence: TGTGCCAGCAGTGAACAGACAGGGCGTTACTATGGCTACACCTTC. Translating it yields CASSEQTGRYYGYTF.

This clonotype was observed a few times. The genes are TRBV20-1 and TRBJ1-1; D not resolved. Germline V lookup: CDR1 DFQATT, CDR2 SNEGSKA (reference sequence). V was clipped by 1 base and J by 4 bases, with 16 bases between them. The CDR3 contains 15 residues. CDR3 DNA: TGCAGTGCTAGAGTCACCATAGTCCGGAGCACTGAAGCTTTCTTT. Protein: CSARVTIVRSTEAFF.

This clonotype was counted ten times or more. This chain joins TRBV2 and TRBJ1-1; unclear D gene. Germline V gene lookup returns CDR1 SNHLY and CDR2 FYNNEI. The CDR3 runs 15 residues. V lost 7 bases and J 2 bases, leaving 17 bases between the germline ends. The CDR3: CASTSDTGRNTEAFF. The CDR3 bases are TGTGCCAGCACCTCGGATACCGGACGTAACACTGAAGCTTTCTTT.

The J gene is TRBJ2-1, the V gene TRBV5-1, with 7 bases fitting TRBD1. This CDR3 spans 15 amino acids. V lost 3 bases, J lost 6 bases, and 9 bases stayed unmatched. CDR1 SGHRS and CDR2 YFSETQ come from the germline V gene. CDR3 amino acids: CASSSPRGFFNEQFF. In DNA form, the CDR3 reads TGCGCCAGCAGCTCGCCCAGGGGGTTCTTCAATGAGCAGTTCTTC.

The sample holds many counts of this clonotype. V usage is TRBV6-1 and J usage is TRBJ2-7; TRBD1 matches at 10 bases. Trimming removed 6 bases from V and 9 bases from J; junction bases left unmatched: 8. This CDR3 is 13 amino acids long. Germline-derived CDR1 and CDR2 are MNHNS and SASEGT. The CDR3 here is CASSPDRGVAQYF. As DNA, the CDR3 is TGTGCCAGCAGCCCGGACAGGGGGGTAGCGCAGTACTTC.

This clonotype was counted many times. CDR3 sequence (DNA): TGTGCCAGCAGCTTAAGAGGGATGGGGACCGAAGCTTTCTTT. It encodes CASSLRGMGTEAFF. This chain joins TRBV7-2 and TRBJ1-1, with D possibly TRBD1 on 5 matching bases. The CDR3 extends over 14 amino acids. Per germline, CDR1 SGHTA and CDR2 FQGNSA. The V and J ends lost 2 bases and 8 bases respectively, with 15 bases between them.

The chain combines TRBV7-2 with TRBJ2-5; D unresolved. Looked up from germline, CDR1 is SGHTA and CDR2 is FQGNSA. CDR3 size: 15 residues. V gave up 6 bases and J gave up 2 bases, with 16 bases separating them. Here the CDR3 DNA reads TGTGCCAGCAGACTAAGGATGGTGAGGCAAGAGACCCAGTACTTC. The encoded protein is CASRLRMVRQETQYF.

As regards this clonotype: At one end, the junction sequence differs from germline, possibly due to a read error. The chain employs TRBV30 and TRBJ1-2; D remains ambiguous. CDR1 is GTSNPN and CDR2 is SVGIG in the germline V gene (reference sequence). CDR3 length: 16 residues. The CDR3 reads CVWSPQWTGTNYGYTF. Here the CDR3 DNA reads TGTGTCTGGAGTCCCCAGTGGACTGGGACTAACTATGGCTACACCTTC.

This clonotype was seen many times. The genes are TRBV12-5 and TRBJ1-5; D is ambiguous. CDR1 and CDR2 (germline): LGHNT, FRNRAP. The ends were cut back, 5 bases at V and 12 bases at J, with 23 bases in the middle. This CDR3 spans 15 amino acids. In nucleotides, the CDR3 is TGTGCTAGTGGTACCTCCGGGTCAAGGCAGGACGACCAGCATTTT. This translates into CASGTSGSRQDDQHF.

This clonotype was picked up many times. This chain connects TRBV6-5 to TRBJ2-7, with unresolved D. The CDR3 loop spans 14 amino acids. The germline gives CDR1 MNHEY, CDR2 SVGAGI. Trimming shortened V by 0 bases and J by 0 bases, and 6 bases separated the two germline ends. CDR3 DNA: TGTGCCAGCAGTTACTCAAGGTCCTCCTACGAGCAGTACTTC. This encodes CASSYSRSSYEQYF.

This clonotype was seen a few times. This chain links TRBV11-3 with TRBJ1-1, with D maybe TRBD1 (6 bases). This CDR3 is 17 amino acids long. V was shortened by 4 bases and J by 4 bases, with 22 bases between the two germline ends. Germline V gives CDR1 SGHNT, CDR2 YENEEA. DNA for the CDR3: TGTGCCAGCAGCTCACCTCAGGGGCAGTTCATGAGCACTGAAGCTTTCTTT. Its protein product is CASSSPQGQFMSTEAFF.

There are many counts of this clonotype. The rearrangement uses TRBV20-1 and TRBJ1-2, with a possible D match to TRBD1 (6 bases). Per germline, CDR1 DFQATT and CDR2 SNEGSKA (reference sequence). V dropped 6 bases and J dropped 5 bases, with 10 bases sitting between them. This CDR3 is 11 amino acids long. For the CDR3, the DNA is TGCAGTGCGAGACAGGATTATGGCTACACCTTC. Protein sequence: CSARQDYGYTF.

V usage is TRBV7-9 and J usage is TRBJ2-7; 9 nucleotides line up with TRBD1. In germline, CDR1 is SEHNR, CDR2 FQNEAQ (reference sequence). This CDR3 region has 16 residues. V lost 5 bases to trimming and J lost 5 bases; unmatched junction nucleotides: 13. This CDR3 is CASSPVRGTGNDEQYF. CDR3 sequence (DNA): TGTGCCAGCAGCCCTGTTCGCGGGACAGGGAACGACGAGCAGTACTTC. Supplemented by reference TRBV7-9 and TRBJ2-7, the full variable domain reads DTGVSQNPRHKITKRGQNVTFRCDPISEHNRLYWYRQTLGQGPEFLTYFQNEAQLEKSRLLSDRFSAERPKGSFSTLEIQRTEQGDSAMYLCASSPVRGTGNDEQYFGPGTRLTVT.

This clonotype was observed a few times. This may be a read error, as it is one base from a much larger clone. The rearrangement joins TRBV2 to TRBJ2-7; 9 positions agree with TRBD2. V was clipped by 0 bases and J by 5 bases; unmatched bases: 5. CDR1 and CDR2 from the germline V gene are SNHLY and FYNNEI. The CDR3 covers 15 residues. In DNA form, the CDR3 reads TGTGCCAGCAGTGAAGCTAGCGGGGGAAGCCACGAGCAGTACTTC. Amino acid sequence: CASSEASGGSHEQYF. The variable domain in full, completed from reference TRBV2 and TRBJ2-7, reads EPEVTQTPSHQVTQMGQEVILRCVPISNHLYFYWYRQILGQKVEFLVSFYNNEISEKSEIFDDQFSVERPDGSNFTLKIRSTKLEDSAMYFCASSEASGGSHEQYFGPGTRLTVT.

The chain links TRBV12-5 to TRBJ2-5; 9 positions match TRBD2. The germline V gene has CDR1 LGHNT and CDR2 FRNRAP. Trimming removed 3 bases from V and 3 bases from J; junction bases left unmatched: 8. The CDR3 runs to 16 residues. CDR3 DNA: TGTGCTAGTGGTTTCACCCCGAGCGGGGGGAAAGAGACCCAGTACTTC. The encoded protein is CASGFTPSGGKETQYF.

This chain uses TRBV6-1 with TRBJ1-6, with TRBD1 matching over 9 bases. Germline V gives CDR1 MNHNS, CDR2 SASEGT. J lost 9 bases, V lost 6 bases, and 6 bases had no gene match. The CDR3 contains 14 residues. CDR3 in DNA: TGTGCCAGCAGCCCCGGGACAGGGAGTTCACCCCTCCACTTT. Its translation is CASSPGTGSSPLHF.

In its sample, this clonotype was seen once. This may stem from a read error, because a much larger clone lies one nucleotide away. Because it lacks the conserved phenylalanine or tryptophan at the end, this CDR3 is likely a read error. V and J are TRBV12-3 or TRBV12-4 and TRBJ1-5; the D is unclear. The length of the CDR3 is 12 residues. V was shortened by 5 bases and J by 5 bases, with 7 bases between the two germline ends. For the CDR3, the DNA is TGTGCCAGCAGTCCTCCTGATCAGCCCCAGCATATT. Residues: CASSPPDQPQHI.